The 20 T cell receptor beta chains presented below share a single source sample, sequenced in a study of early T cells in non-severe SARS-CoV-2 infection. Using its own MiXCR run on the 5' RACE reads, TCRdb lists one record per CDR3 protein. The table includes tens of thousands of distinct CDR3 sequences, roughly 4.9% detected once. Sequencing input: whole blood. The receptor source for this set is an adult who was a healthcare worker with PCR-confirmed SARS-CoV-2 infection or an uninfected control (not recorded which).

This clonotype appeared many times. CDR3 coding DNA: TGTGCCAGCAGCCCATCAAACCTTGGAAGGGCCTTGAACACTGAAGCTTTCTTT. It specifies CASSPSNLGRALNTEAFF. V is TRBV7-9 and J is TRBJ1-1; D gene uncertain. The CDR3 runs to 18 residues. V shed 5 bases and J shed 0 bases, with 22 bases lying between them. The germline V gene has CDR1 SEHNR and CDR2 FQNEAQ (reference sequence).

Many counts were recorded for this clonotype. The chain links TRBV12-3 or TRBV12-4 to TRBJ1-2; D not certain. The CDR3 is 15 amino acids. The germline V and J ends were trimmed by 5 bases and 0 bases, with 13 bases remaining between them. The CDR3 protein is CASSKPGLTNYGYTF. In nucleotides, the CDR3 is TGTGCCAGCAGTAAACCCGGGTTGACTAACTATGGCTACACCTTC.

This clonotype was picked up many times. The V call is TRBV14, the J call TRBJ2-1; D might be TRBD1 (5 bases). This CDR3 has 14 residues. Germline values: CDR1 SGHDN, CDR2 FVKESK. V was shortened by 0 bases and J by 5 bases, with 8 bases between the two germline ends. CDR3 loop: CASSQDRVHNEQFF. The DNA of the CDR3 is TGTGCCAGCAGCCAAGACAGGGTACACAATGAGCAGTTCTTC. Together with reference TRBV14 and TRBJ2-1, the CDR3 gives the full variable domain: EAGVTQFPSHSVIEKGQTVTLRCDPISGHDNLYWYRRVMGKEIKFLLHFVKESKQDESGMPNNRFLAERTGGTYSTLKVQPAELEDSGVYFCASSQDRVHNEQFFGPGTRLTVL.

The chain combines TRBV5-6 with TRBJ2-7, with a tentative D call TRBD1 (6 bases). The CDR3 sequence is 13 residues long. V shed 2 bases and J shed 7 bases, with 13 bases lying between them. Germline CDR1 reads SGHDT; CDR2 reads YYEEEE. This chain's CDR3 is CASSFLQGGEQYF. The CDR3 nucleotides are TGTGCCAGCAGCTTCCTCCAAGGGGGAGAGCAGTACTTC.

This clonotype has a handful of counts. The chain has TRBV20-1 and TRBJ1-3; no clear D. Germline V gives CDR1 DFQATT, CDR2 SNEGSKA (reference sequence). The CDR3 consists of 13 residues. Trimming cost V 1 base and J 0 bases, with 4 bases left between them. DNA for the CDR3: TGCAGTGCTAGAGCAGTCTCTGGAAACACCATATATTTT. Translating it yields CSARAVSGNTIYF.

This clonotype came up many times. The chain couples TRBV2 to TRBJ1-5; D uncertain. Per germline, CDR1 SNHLY and CDR2 FYNNEI. V gave up 8 bases and J gave up 1 base, with 9 bases separating them. The CDR3 consists of 13 residues. The CDR3 here is CASGYISNQPQHF. The CDR3 DNA follows: TGTGCCAGCGGATACATAAGCAATCAGCCCCAGCATTTT.

There are many counts of this clonotype. This chain connects TRBV7-6 to TRBJ2-7; D is uncertain. The CDR3 has 14 residues. With 1 base removed from V and 7 bases from J, the gap between germline ends came to 14 bases. Germline V lookup: CDR1 SGHVS, CDR2 FNYEAQ. DNA of the CDR3: TGTGCCAGCAGCTTAGACAGACATTCCGGGGAGCAGTACTTC. Translated: CASSLDRHSGEQYF.

This clonotype was seen many times. This chain joins TRBV6-6 and TRBJ2-3; tentatively, D is TRBD2 (5 bases). CDR3 size: 15 residues. Germline V gene data show CDR1 as MNHNY and CDR2 as SVGAGI (reference sequence). Trimming cost V 6 bases and J 4 bases, with 17 bases left between them. CDR3 sequence reads: CASRVGLVPADTQYF. CDR3 in DNA: TGTGCCAGCAGGGTCGGACTGGTCCCGGCAGATACGCAGTATTTT.

The sample holds many counts of this clonotype. This chain links TRBV7-6 with TRBJ2-7; tentatively, D is TRBD1 (5 bases). Germline V CDR1 and CDR2: SGHVS, FNYEAQ. The CDR3 spans 17 residues. Trimming removed 5 bases from V and 1 base from J, with 21 bases in between. CDR3 sequence reads: CASSPGEWGRASYEQYF. The DNA of the CDR3 is TGTGCCAGCAGCCCGGGCGAATGGGGCAGGGCTTCCTACGAGCAGTACTTC.

About this clonotype itself: Mismatch with germline at one junction end may stem from a read error. In DNA, the CDR3 is TGCAGCGTTGGGACGGGAGGAGTCTACGAACAGTACTTC. Its translation is CSVGTGGVYEQYF. This chain joins TRBV29-1 and TRBJ2-7; 7 bases line up with TRBD2. Germline-derived CDR1 and CDR2 are SQVTM and ANQGSEA. This CDR3 is 13 amino acids long.

This clonotype was counted many times. The J gene is TRBJ2-1, the V gene TRBV29-1, with D perhaps assigned TRBD1 or TRBD2 (5 bases each). Germline loops: CDR1 SQVTM, CDR2 ANQGSEA. This CDR3 is 18 amino acids long. V was clipped by 7 bases and J by 3 bases, with 28 bases between them. This CDR3 is CSAQRGASRRRSYNEQFF. The CDR3 region has the DNA TGCAGCGCCCAGAGGGGCGCCTCGCGGCGGAGGAGCTACAATGAGCAGTTCTTC.

This clonotype was seen repeatedly, ten times or more. The chain links TRBV9 to TRBJ2-2, with 7 bases that match TRBD1. This CDR3 is built from 16 residues. V was pared by 2 bases and J by 4 bases, with 8 bases of the junction left unmatched. Looked up from germline, CDR1 is SGDLS and CDR2 is YYNGEE. The CDR3, as DNA: TGTGCCAGCAGCGTTTTAAACTCAGGGGGCACCGGGGAGCTGTTTTTT. Its translation is CASSVLNSGGTGELFF.

This clonotype was counted many times. The genes are TRBV5-4 and TRBJ1-1, with 8 bases matching TRBD1. This CDR3 spans 15 amino acids. V shed 4 bases and J 1 base; nucleotides not matched to a gene: 6. Germline CDR1 and CDR2: SGHNT and YYREEE (reference sequence). The CDR3 reads CASSPPTGENTEAFF. The CDR3 nucleotides read TGTGCCAGCAGCCCTCCGACAGGGGAGAACACTGAAGCTTTCTTT.

This clonotype has more than one count but fewer than ten. V gene TRBV9 combines with J gene TRBJ2-3, with a possible D match to TRBD1 (7 bases). This CDR3 contains 15 residues. V gave up 0 bases and J gave up 4 bases, with 12 bases separating them. Per germline, CDR1 SGDLS and CDR2 YYNGEE. In DNA form, the CDR3 reads TGTGCCAGCAGCGTAGGACAGGGAGGAGCAGATACGCAGTATTTT. It specifies CASSVGQGGADTQYF.

This clonotype was detected a few times. The chain recombines TRBV5-5 with TRBJ2-7; D is ambiguous. Trimming took off 6 bases at V and 5 bases at J, with 18 bases between the two ends. Germline V gene data show CDR1 as SGHKS and CDR2 as YYEKEE (reference sequence). The CDR3 length is 14 residues. The CDR3, as DNA: TGTGCCAGCACCGAGATCCCGTCTAGGGACGAGCAGTACTTC. It is translated as CASTEIPSRDEQYF.

This clonotype has a count of ten or more. The chain combines TRBV7-2 with TRBJ2-3; TRBD2 is a possible D gene (5 bases). The CDR3 is made up of 14 amino acids. The germline CDR1 and CDR2 sequences are SGHTA and FQGNSA. Trimming stripped 2 bases from V and 5 bases from J, with 11 bases between. The chain's CDR3 is CASSLLFGIDTQYF. The CDR3 DNA follows: TGTGCCAGCAGCTTATTGTTCGGGATAGATACGCAGTATTTT. The variable domain in full, completed from reference TRBV7-2 and TRBJ2-3, reads GAGVSQSPSNKVTEKGKDVELRCDPISGHTALYWYRQSLGQGLEFLIYFQGNSAPDKSGLPSDRFSAERTGGSVSTLTIQRTQQEDSAVYLCASSLLFGIDTQYFGPGTRLTVL.

Many counts were recorded for this clonotype. The V gene is TRBV20-1, the J gene TRBJ1-5; D remains ambiguous. Germline V gene sequence: CDR1 DFQATT, CDR2 SNEGSKA (reference sequence). Deletions cut 1 base from V and 3 bases from J, with 7 bases between. CDR3 length equals 13 residues. The CDR3 region is CSARGPNNQPQHF. CDR3 DNA: TGCAGTGCTAGAGGGCCGAACAATCAGCCCCAGCATTTT.

Ten or more counts support this clonotype. V gene TRBV6-5 combines with J gene TRBJ1-1, with 10 bases that match TRBD1. The J segment lost 8 bases and the V segment lost 6 bases, leaving 15 bases of the junction unmatched. The germline V gene encodes CDR1 MNHEY and CDR2 SVGAGI. The CDR3 totals 16 residues. As DNA, the CDR3 is TGTGCCAGCAGCCCCCCTTGGGACAGGGGTTATCCAGAAGCTTTCTTT. Protein: CASSPPWDRGYPEAFF.

This clonotype was seen many times. This chain joins TRBV2 and TRBJ2-7; D tentatively fits TRBD1 or TRBD2 (5 bases each). The CDR3 contains 13 residues. Germline V CDR1 and CDR2: SNHLY, FYNNEI. Trimming removed 6 bases from V and 7 bases from J, with 16 bases in between. As DNA, the CDR3 is TGTGCCAGCAGGGGGGAACGACTGAGGGAGCAGTACTTC. Encoded protein: CASRGERLREQYF.

The sample holds many counts of this clonotype. This chain uses TRBV12-3 or TRBV12-4 with TRBJ2-5; 7 bases fit TRBD1. V dropped 3 bases and J dropped 2; count of bases not matched to a gene: 3. The CDR3 totals 14 residues. As DNA, the CDR3 is TGTGCCAGCAGTTTGACAGGGTCACAAGAGACCCAGTACTTC. As protein: CASSLTGSQETQYF.